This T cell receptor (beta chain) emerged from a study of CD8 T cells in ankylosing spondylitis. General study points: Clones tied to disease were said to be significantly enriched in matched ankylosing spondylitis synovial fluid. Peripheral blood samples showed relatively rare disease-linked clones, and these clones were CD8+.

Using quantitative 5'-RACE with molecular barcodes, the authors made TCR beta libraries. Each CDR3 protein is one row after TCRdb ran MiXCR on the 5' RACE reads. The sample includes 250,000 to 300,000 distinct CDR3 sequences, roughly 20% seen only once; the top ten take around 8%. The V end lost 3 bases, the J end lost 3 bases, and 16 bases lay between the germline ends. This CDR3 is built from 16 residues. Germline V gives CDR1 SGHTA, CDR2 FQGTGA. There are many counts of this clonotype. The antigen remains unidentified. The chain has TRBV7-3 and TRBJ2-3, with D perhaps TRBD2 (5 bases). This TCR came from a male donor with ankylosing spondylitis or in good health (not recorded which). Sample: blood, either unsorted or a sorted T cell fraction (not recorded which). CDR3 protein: CASSLGGTRATDTQYF. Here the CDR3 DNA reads TGTGCCAGCAGCTTGGGTGGCACGAGGGCTACAGATACGCAGTATTTT.